These 21 T cell receptor beta chains were sequenced from one sample in a study of blood T cell repertoires in COVID-19. The table came from immunoSEQ multiplex PCR; TCRdb's copy has only in-frame clones and leaves some out. The repertoire has 200,000 to 250,000 clones, roughly 85% of them found once; the top ten carry 9.5% to 14%. What was sequenced was PBMCs or T cells enriched from blood (not recorded which). The receptors here all came from a young man who had recovered from COVID-19.

This sequence joins TRBV10-2 and TRBJ1-1; D possibly corresponds to TRBD1 (5 bases). The CDR3 consists of 12 residues. CDR1 and CDR2 from the germline V gene are WSHSY and SAAADI. V gave up 8 bases and J gave up 9 bases, with 16 bases separating them. The CDR3 is CASVGGNVQAFF. CDR3 bases: TGCGCCAGCGTCGGGGGGAATGTCCAAGCTTTCTTT.

The chain has TRBV12-1 and TRBJ2-1; the DNA was not compared with TRBD2, the D call given in the table. TRBV12-1 is given as a pseudogene. There are 18 residues in the CDR3. The CDR3 region is CASSLGKSDALTGNEQFF. In DNA, the CDR3 is TGTGCCAGCAGCTTGGGAAAGTCGGACGCCCTCACGGGGAATGAGCAGTTCTTC.

The chain uses TRBV10-3 and TRBJ2-7, with 8 positions matching TRBD2. Germline V gene sequence: CDR1 ENHRY, CDR2 SYGVKD. The length of the CDR3 is 14 residues. J lost 4 bases, V lost 10 bases, and 12 bases had no gene match. CDR3 bases: TGTGCCACCCGGGGGGGCAGTGGCGATTACGAGCAGTACTTC. This gives the protein CATRGGSGDYEQYF.

The chain links TRBV19 to TRBJ1-1; unclear D gene. V dropped 5 bases and J dropped 2 bases, with 18 bases sitting between them. CDR3 length: 16 amino acids. Germline loops: CDR1 LNHDA, CDR2 SQIVND (reference sequence). Written as DNA, the CDR3 is TGTGCCAGTAGTCCCCGCCTCTACGATCTAAACACTGAAGCTTTCTTT. Translated: CASSPRLYDLNTEAFF. Supplemented by reference TRBV19 and TRBJ1-1, the full variable domain reads DGGITQSPKYLFRKEGQNVTLSCEQNLNHDAMYWYRQDPGQGLRLIYYSQIVNDFQKGDIAEGYSVSREKKESFPLTVTSAQKNPTAFYLCASSPRLYDLNTEAFFGQGTRLTVV.

Judged by abundance, this clone is medium-sized. The V call is TRBV5-8, the J call TRBJ2-7; 9 nucleotides line up with TRBD1. V was pared by 0 bases and J by 5 bases, with 6 bases of the junction left unmatched. Germline V gene data show CDR1 as SGHTS and CDR2 as YDEGEE. The CDR3 has 15 residues. The CDR3, as DNA: TGTGCCAGCAGCTTGGCCGGGACAGGGAAAAACGAGCAGTACTTC. Its protein is CASSLAGTGKNEQYF.

The chain carries TRBV28 and TRBJ1-3, with 7 bases identical to TRBD1. The CDR3 consists of 17 residues. Looked up from germline, CDR1 is MDHEN and CDR2 is SYDVKM. The trim removed 6 bases at V and 0 bases at J, leaving 11 bases unmatched. CDR3 residues: CASSPSEGAHSGNTIYF. The DNA of the CDR3 is TGTGCCAGCAGCCCTTCTGAGGGGGCCCACTCTGGAAACACCATATATTTT. The whole variable domain, remainder taken from reference TRBV28 and TRBJ1-3, is DVKVTQSSRYLVKRTGEKVFLECVQDMDHENMFWYRQDPGLGLRLIYFSYDVKMKEKGDIPEGYSVSREKKERFSLILESASTNQTSMYLCASSPSEGAHSGNTIYFGEGSWLTVV.

The CDR3 DNA sequence: TGTGCCAGCAGCGTAGGGGGGGGCTCAGATACGCAGTATTTT. Translated, it gives CASSVGGGSDTQYF. The chain combines TRBV9 with TRBJ2-3; D is perhaps TRBD2 (7 bases). Per germline, CDR1 SGDLS and CDR2 YYNGEE. Trimming pared 0 bases from V and 4 bases from J, leaving 9 bases between. The CDR3 length is 14 residues.

This rearrangement joins TRBV7-4 to TRBJ2-3; D is unresolved. The CDR3 is 18 amino acids. Germline V lookup: CDR1 SGHVT, CDR2 SQSDAQ. The V gene lost 6 bases and the J gene lost 2 bases, with 24 bases spanning the gap. This CDR3 reads CASRNHLRPAAYTDTQYF. CDR3 DNA: TGTGCCAGCAGAAATCATCTCCGCCCTGCGGCCTACACAGATACGCAGTATTTT.

The chain couples TRBV2 to TRBJ1-3, with a possible D match to TRBD1 (6 bases). Trimming cost V 2 bases and J 3 bases, with 11 bases left between them. The CDR3 consists of 15 residues. Per the germline V gene, CDR1 is SNHLY and CDR2 is FYNNEI. The CDR3 sequence: CASSEQGQSGNTIYF. CDR3 nucleotides: TGTGCCAGCAGTGAACAGGGGCAAAGTGGAAACACCATATATTTT.

The chain combines TRBV12-3 or TRBV12-4 with TRBJ1-2; the D gene is possibly TRBD1 (6 bases). V lost 4 bases and J 3 bases, leaving 9 bases between the germline ends. The CDR3 sequence is 13 residues long. The CDR3 loop reads CASSSQGYYGYTF. CDR3 bases: TGTGCCAGCAGTTCACAGGGATACTATGGCTACACCTTC.

On this clone itself: This CDR3 is also generated by other DNA sequences in the sample. The V and J genes are TRBV2 and TRBJ2-2; 7 bases match TRBD1. Germline CDR1 and CDR2: SNHLY and FYNNEI. The trim removed 9 bases at V and 2 bases at J, leaving 6 bases unmatched. This CDR3 region has 14 residues. CDR3 sequence (DNA): TGTGCCAGTGACAGGGACGCTAACACCGGGGAGCTGTTTTTT. This gives the protein CASDRDANTGELFF.

In this sample, this clone turned up a few times. The gene calls are TRBV19 and TRBJ1-2; 11 bases line up with TRBD1. The CDR3 is 15 residues long. V shed 7 bases and J 5 bases; nucleotides not matched to a gene: 9. Germline CDR1 LNHDA, CDR2 SQIVND (reference sequence). CDR3 amino acids: CASTLGQGVWYGYTF. In DNA form, the CDR3 reads TGTGCCAGTACCCTGGGACAGGGGGTATGGTATGGCTACACCTTC.

CDR3 residues: CASSLSGVTITGELFF. The CDR3 DNA sequence: TGTGCCAGCAGTTTATCCGGGGTAACAATCACCGGGGAGCTGTTTTTT. The chain links TRBV27 to TRBJ2-2, with D perhaps TRBD2 (5 bases). Trimming took off 0 bases at V and 4 bases at J, with 12 bases between the two ends. Germline loops: CDR1 MNHEY, CDR2 SMNVEV (reference sequence). The length of the CDR3 is 16 residues.

This clone was seen a single time. The chain couples TRBV14 to TRBJ2-6, with D tentatively TRBD1 (5 bases). The CDR3 is 19 amino acids. V lost 1 base and J 2 bases, leaving 18 bases between the germline ends. Germline lookup yields CDR1 SGHDN and CDR2 FVKESK. The CDR3 sequence is CASSQVIGARATGANVLTF. CDR3 coding DNA: TGTGCCAGCAGCCAAGTAATTGGCGCCAGGGCAACTGGGGCCAACGTCCTGACTTTC.

This clone was counted only a few times. At one of its ends the junction is not consistent with the germline gene, which may arise from a read error. V usage is TRBV7-9 and J usage is TRBJ2-2; 12 bases line up with TRBD2. The CDR3 has 16 amino acids. Germline lookup yields CDR1 SEHNR and CDR2 FQNEAQ (reference sequence). Here the CDR3 DNA reads TGTGCCAGCAGCCTAGCGGGGGGGCCTTACACCGGGGAGCTGTTTTTT. Translating it yields CASSLAGGPYTGELFF.

The chain couples TRBV10-3 to TRBJ2-3; 12 bases agree with TRBD2. The V and J ends lost 7 bases and 1 base, in that order; junction bases with no gene match: 6. CDR3 size: 16 residues. CDR1 is ENHRY and CDR2 is SYGVKD in the germline V gene. The CDR3 loop is CAIKLAGGGGTDTQYF. The CDR3 DNA sequence: TGTGCCATCAAACTAGCGGGAGGAGGGGGCACAGATACGCAGTATTTT.

The chain couples TRBV4-1 to TRBJ2-3, with a weak D call TRBD2 (7 bases). Germline loops: CDR1 MGHRA, CDR2 YSYEKL. There are 19 residues in the CDR3. Trimming took off 1 base at V and 0 bases at J, with 20 bases between the two ends. The CDR3 DNA reads as TGCGCCAGCAGCCAAGCCCCTACCCGGGGGGCCTCTAGCACAGATACGCAGTATTTT. This sequence encodes CASSQAPTRGASSTDTQYF.

This CDR3 reads CSGSLGSGSYEQYF. CDR3 sequence (DNA): TGCAGCGGGTCCCTTGGGAGCGGGAGTTACGAGCAGTACTTC. This chain uses TRBV29-1 with TRBJ2-7; 8 nucleotides align to TRBD2. The CDR3 extends over 14 amino acids. V was pared by 7 bases and J by 4 bases, with 12 bases of the junction left unmatched. Looked up from germline, CDR1 is SQVTM and CDR2 is ANQGSEA.

This clone occurred once. V usage is TRBV7-2 and J usage is TRBJ1-2, with TRBD1 matching 7 bases. The CDR3 is 13 amino acids. From germline, CDR1 is SGHTA and CDR2 FQGNSA. The ends lost 5 bases at V and 8 bases at J; junction bases unmatched: 8. DNA of the CDR3: TGTGCCAGCAGCCAATCGACAGGGTACGGCTACACCTTC. Protein sequence: CASSQSTGYGYTF.

This chain joins TRBV4-2 and TRBJ2-1; 7 bases map to TRBD2. J gave up 6 bases and V 0 bases, and 8 bases lay outside the gene matches. CDR1 is LGHNA, CDR2 YNFKEQ, per germline. The CDR3 contains 16 residues. CDR3 DNA: TGTGCCAGCAGCCAAGACGGTCTAGCGGAGGCCAATGAGCAGTTCTTC. This encodes CASSQDGLAEANEQFF.

This clone was observed a few times. V is TRBV5-1 and J is TRBJ2-7; D remains unclear. The CDR3 is 13 amino acids. Trimming cost V 0 bases and J 2 bases, with 6 bases left between them. In germline, CDR1 is SGHRS, CDR2 YFSETQ. For the CDR3, the DNA is TGCGCCAGCAGCTTGGACAGTCCCTACGAGCAGTACTTC. It is translated as CASSLDSPYEQYF.